The clone carrying this TCR beta chain is deemed medium-sized. Its antigen is as yet unknown. This entry is derived from a study of tumor and adjacent non-tumor tissue in lung cancer. Study-level information: There were around 11 adenocarcinoma, a couple of squamous cell carcinoma and 1 small cell lung cancer cases. Points from the study as a whole: Shorter survival was associated with higher TCR diversity in tumors. Tumor repertoires had a smaller top 100 clone share than normal lung.

This sample's RNA came from whole unsorted tissue. Distant lung tissue was collected more than 3 cm away from the tumor edge. Newly diagnosed lung cancer patients had thoracic surgery in China, August–late 2014, without prior chemotherapy. In germline, CDR1 is SGHAT, CDR2 FQNNGV. The CDR3 consists of 16 residues. V was pared by 5 bases and J by 7 bases, with 20 bases between. The library came from three nested PCR rounds adapted from ARM-PCR protocols. TCRdb reprocessed the multiplex PCR reads with MiXCR, giving one entry per CDR3 protein. The table includes some 100,000 distinct CDR3 sequences, 55% to 65% detected once.

The source of this sequence is a man in his thirties or forties with non-small cell lung cancer. J is TRBJ2-2 and V is TRBV11-2, with D maybe TRBD2 (7 bases). The sequencing sample was made of distant non-tumor lung tissue. CDR3 sequence reads: CASSDSVGGAGGELFF. CDR3 DNA: TGTGCCAGCAGCGACTCAGTAGGGGGGGCCGGCGGGGAGCTGTTTTTT.